This T cell receptor beta chain was recovered during a study of naive and memory T cell subsets. This clonotype was counted only a few times. The antigen remains undetermined. CD4+ T cell IFNgamma after overnight CMV lysate exposure gave donor CMV status. An equimolar mix of two oligonucleotides served as the beta constant-region primer for TRBC1 and TRBC2. Nested alpha and beta constant-region primers with the SP2 primer drove four PCR rounds on ligated cDNA. An oligonucleotide with the SP2 primer and a 12-nucleotide UMI was ligated to the cDNA 3' end. Each CDR3 protein is one row after TCRdb ran MiXCR on the UMI-ligation and nested PCR reads. The data hold 99,000 or so distinct CDR3 sequences, with more than 12% observed a single time. Study-level results: Especially in CD8 cells, naive repertoires contained a few larger clonotypes, possibly CD45RA-re-expressing memory cells. Over 95% of naive TCR sequences appeared only once after error correction, unlike memory subsets. The power law exponent of TCR abundance differed between naive and memory cells.

Germline CDR1 reads SGHRS; CDR2 reads YFSETQ. The junction had 10 bases not matched to a gene; V was cut back by 0 bases and J by 7 bases. This CDR3 contains 16 residues. The specimen was naive CD8+ T cells from blood. The receptor comes from a human donor in good health. The J gene is TRBJ2-1, the V gene TRBV5-1; 7 bases map to TRBD2. CDR3 sequence reads: CASSLGRDYLTNEQFF. CDR3 DNA: TGCGCCAGCAGCTTGGGCCGGGACTATTTGACGAATGAGCAGTTCTTC.